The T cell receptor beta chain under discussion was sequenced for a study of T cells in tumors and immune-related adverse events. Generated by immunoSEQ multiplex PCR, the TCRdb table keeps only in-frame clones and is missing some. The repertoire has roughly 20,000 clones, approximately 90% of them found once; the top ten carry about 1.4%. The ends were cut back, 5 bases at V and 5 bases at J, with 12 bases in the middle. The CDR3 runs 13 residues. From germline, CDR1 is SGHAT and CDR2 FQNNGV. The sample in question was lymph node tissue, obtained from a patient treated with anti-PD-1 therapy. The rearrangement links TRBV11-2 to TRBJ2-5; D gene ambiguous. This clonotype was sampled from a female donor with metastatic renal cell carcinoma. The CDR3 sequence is CASSRSGLETQYF. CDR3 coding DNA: TGTGCCAGCAGCCGGAGTGGGTTGGAGACCCAGTACTTC.